This T cell receptor beta chain was sequenced during a study of long-term antiretroviral therapy in people with HIV. Whole-study results and caveats: Increased diversity was seen after ART, yet it remained lower than in transplant donor controls. HIV repertoires spanned tighter CDR3 length ranges than controls did. The blood, collected between about 2004 and 2018, was possibly taken under older ART regimens.

Survey-level resolution applied to immunoSEQ assay v3.0. Profiled with immunoSEQ multiplex PCR; TCRdb holds only in-frame clones, not every one. The sample holds some 27,000 clones, 84% seen once. The content of samples before DNA extraction was roughly 1-10 million cryopreserved PBMC. V was cut by 5 bases and J by 9 bases, with 14 bases left in between. Looked up from germline, CDR1 is SGHVS and CDR2 is FNYEAQ. The CDR3 is made up of 13 amino acids. On this clone itself: Its specificity is not known.

The genes are TRBV7-6 and TRBJ1-5; perhaps TRBD1 as D (5 bases). This TCR was sampled from a man aged 18 to 29 with HIV. Sequenced here: unsorted PBMCs, sampled 0.4 years after starting antiretroviral therapy. In DNA, the CDR3 is TGTGCCAGCAGCCCGGGAACGGGGGGGCCCCAGCATTTT. Encoded protein: CASSPGTGGPQHF.